The sequence of this T cell receptor (beta chain) was determined in a study of patients and donors after allogeneic stem cell transplantation. This clonotype was counted ten times or more. TCRdb reprocessed the RT-PCR reads via MiXCR and lists one record per CDR3 protein. The repertoire consists of about 24,000 distinct CDR3 sequences, with 35% to 45% occurring once and the leading ten covering around 72%. The germline V gene has CDR1 SGHNT and CDR2 YENEEA. Trimming took 4 bases from V and 2 from J; bases not matched to a gene: 7. The CDR3 runs to 15 residues. This chain joins TRBV11-3 and TRBJ2-5; 7 bases map to TRBD1. The source material was blood, either unsorted or a sorted T cell fraction (not recorded which). The sequence was collected from a human donor who was either an allogeneic HSCT recipient or a stem cell or donor lymphocyte infusion donor (not recorded which). It is not recorded whose cells these are; they may come from a transplant donor. CDR3 sequence reads: CASSYGTVNQETQYF. CDR3 in DNA: TGTGCCAGCAGCTATGGGACAGTTAATCAAGAGACCCAGTACTTC.